The 32 T cell receptor beta chains below all came from one sample that was sequenced in a study of T-cell reconstitution after alpha-beta-depleted transplantation in children. Researchers prepared the TCRbeta library using unique molecular identifiers, the study reports. TCRdb processed the PCR reads anew with MiXCR; each CDR3 protein has one entry. The sample carries hundreds of thousands of distinct CDR3 sequences, roughly 16% recorded once. The sample was PBMCs, mostly from graft donor cells, taken 360 days after TCRalphabeta/CD19-depleted stem cell transplant. Receptors originate from a boy younger than two who had a stem cell transplant for Wiskott-Aldrich syndrome, so the T cells may come from the graft donor.

This chain uses TRBV5-1 with TRBJ2-5; 9 bases line up with TRBD2. V was clipped by 1 base and J by 0 bases; unmatched bases: 4. The germline V gene has CDR1 SGHRS and CDR2 YFSETQ. This CDR3 is 16 amino acids long. The CDR3 loop reads CASSLKRGAHQETQYF. In DNA, the CDR3 is TGCGCCAGCAGCTTGAAGCGGGGGGCGCACCAAGAGACCCAGTACTTC.

This clonotype turned up a few times. The chain uses TRBV27 and TRBJ1-4; D ambiguous. Germline V gene lookup returns CDR1 MNHEY and CDR2 SMNVEV (reference sequence). V was clipped by 3 bases and J by 4 bases, with 6 bases between them. The CDR3 is 13 amino acids. In DNA, the CDR3 is TGTGCCAGCAGTTTTCGTGATAATGAAAAACTGTTTTTT. It codes for CASSFRDNEKLFF.

The rearrangement uses TRBV30 and TRBJ1-5, with 8 bases fitting TRBD1. Germline V gene data show CDR1 as GTSNPN and CDR2 as SVGIG (reference sequence). J was trimmed by 2 bases and V by 5 bases; bases with no gene match: 2. CDR3 length: 13 residues. The CDR3 region is CAWGQGGNQPQHF. CDR3 sequence (DNA): TGTGCCTGGGGACAGGGAGGCAATCAGCCCCAGCATTTT.

This clonotype was seen a few times. V and J are TRBV20-1 and TRBJ2-5, with D possibly TRBD1 on 6 matching bases. This CDR3 is built from 13 residues. Germline CDR1 and CDR2: DFQATT and SNEGSKA (reference sequence). V lost 1 base and J lost 7, with 13 bases in between. CDR3 sequence (DNA): TGCAGTGCTAGAGGAGACAGGCCAGGGACCCAGTACTTC. It encodes CSARGDRPGTQYF.

This clonotype showed up just a few times. This chain connects TRBV25-1 to TRBJ2-1, with a tentative D call TRBD2 (7 bases). Per germline, CDR1 MGHDK and CDR2 SYGVNS. CDR3 size: 16 residues. CDR3: CDPSKEGGGIYNEQFF. CDR3 DNA sequence: TGTGATCCTTCCAAGGAGGGGGGGGGTATTTACAATGAGCAGTTCTTC.

In its sample, this clonotype was seen a few times. This chain joins TRBV7-9 and TRBJ1-6; possibly TRBD1 for D (6 bases). V lost 2 bases, J lost 7 bases, and 9 bases lay in between. The CDR3 is 14 residues long. Germline loops: CDR1 SEHNR, CDR2 FQNEAQ (reference sequence). The CDR3 loop reads CASSLPQGNSPLHF. DNA for the CDR3: TGTGCCAGCAGCTTACCTCAGGGGAATTCACCCCTCCACTTT.

This rearrangement joins TRBV29-1 to TRBJ2-1; possible D gene TRBD2, 7 bases. The CDR3 totals 15 residues. V was pared by 4 bases and J by 3 bases, with 16 bases between. CDR1 is SQVTM, CDR2 ANQGSEA, per germline. Written as DNA, the CDR3 is TGCAGCGTTGCCAAGGGGGGGGCGAGCTACAATGAGCAGTTCTTC. It specifies CSVAKGGASYNEQFF.

V gene TRBV3-1 combines with J gene TRBJ2-6; weak D call: TRBD2 (7 bases). Trimming pared 2 bases from V and 2 bases from J, leaving 10 bases between. Germline CDR1 reads LGHDT; CDR2 reads YNNKEL (reference sequence). The CDR3 has 16 amino acids. The CDR3: CASSQRGGAGANVLTF. The CDR3 DNA reads as TGTGCCAGCAGCCAAAGAGGGGGGGCTGGGGCCAACGTCCTGACTTTC.

This clonotype was recorded a few times. V is TRBV25-1 and J is TRBJ1-1; weak D call: TRBD1 (6 bases). The CDR3 is 13 amino acids. V was trimmed by 2 bases and J by 10 bases, leaving 14 bases between them. The germline gives CDR1 MGHDK, CDR2 SYGVNS. DNA for the CDR3: TGTGCCAGCAGTGAACGGGGGGGCCAGGGAGCTTTCTTT. This codes for CASSERGGQGAFF.

J is TRBJ2-7 and V is TRBV24-1; unclear D gene. The V gene's germline CDR1 is KGHDR and CDR2 SFDVKD. V was shortened by 4 bases and J by 0 bases, with 6 bases between the two germline ends. The CDR3 is 13 amino acids. CDR3 sequence reads: CATSERDSYEQYF. In nucleotides, the CDR3 is TGTGCCACCAGTGAGCGTGACTCCTACGAGCAGTACTTC.

This clonotype was counted a few times. V gene TRBV12-3 or TRBV12-4 combines with J gene TRBJ2-3; D might be TRBD2 (7 bases). V lost 6 bases and J lost 14, with 18 bases in between. The CDR3 is made up of 12 amino acids. In DNA, the CDR3 is TGTGCCAGCAGCTTGCAGGGGAGGGCGGCGTATTTT. It encodes CASSLQGRAAYF.

This chain joins TRBV5-1 and TRBJ1-4; D remains ambiguous. The V and J ends lost 0 bases and 8 bases respectively, with 8 bases between them. The CDR3 extends over 13 amino acids. Germline lookup yields CDR1 SGHRS and CDR2 YFSETQ. CDR3: CASSLGLREKLFF. CDR3 coding DNA: TGCGCCAGCAGCTTGGGTCTGAGGGAAAAACTGTTTTTT. Full variable domain (remainder filled in from reference TRBV5-1 and TRBJ1-4): KAGVTQTPRYLIKTRGQQVTLSCSPISGHRSVSWYQQTPGQGLQFLFEYFSETQRNKGNFPGRFSGRQFSNSRSEMNVSTLELGDSALYLCASSLGLREKLFFGSGTQLSVL.

V and J are TRBV4-1 and TRBJ1-1; tentatively, D is TRBD1 (5 bases). The CDR3 sequence is 15 residues long. The germline gives CDR1 MGHRA, CDR2 YSYEKL. V was clipped by 3 bases and J by 4 bases, with 15 bases between them. In DNA form, the CDR3 reads TGCGCCAGCAGCCACCAGCAGGGCGCCGGCACTGAAGCTTTCTTT. It encodes CASSHQQGAGTEAFF.

The chain has TRBV20-1 and TRBJ2-7; 10 bases map to TRBD1. The CDR3 loop spans 14 amino acids. Germline V gene sequence: CDR1 DFQATT, CDR2 SNEGSKA (reference sequence). With V trimmed by 1 base and J by 4 bases, 4 bases remained unmatched. The CDR3 nucleotides read TGCAGTGCTAGAGGACAGGGGGCTACTTACGAGCAGTACTTC. It yields the protein CSARGQGATYEQYF.

The rearrangement joins TRBV20-1 to TRBJ2-3; D not resolved. Germline-derived CDR1 and CDR2 are DFQATT and SNEGSKA (reference sequence). V was clipped by 3 bases and J by 0 bases, with 7 bases between them. This CDR3 is 13 amino acids long. The CDR3 coding sequence is TGCAGTGCTAGGACGGCTAGCACAGATACGCAGTATTTT. The encoded protein is CSARTASTDTQYF.

V usage is TRBV12-3 or TRBV12-4 and J usage is TRBJ1-5; possible D gene TRBD1, 5 bases. Trimming stripped 7 bases from V and 12 bases from J, with 19 bases between. This CDR3 region has 13 residues. CDR3: CASTLKGSGLQHF. CDR3 coding DNA: TGTGCCAGCACTTTGAAGGGATCGGGACTCCAGCATTTT.

This clonotype showed up just a few times. The CDR3 region has the DNA TGCGCCAGCAGCCCCTCCCCGACAGGCCTCACAGATACGCAGTATTTT. Translating gives CASSPSPTGLTDTQYF. The chain combines TRBV5-1 with TRBJ2-3; the D gene is possibly TRBD1 (6 bases). Germline V gene sequence: CDR1 SGHRS, CDR2 YFSETQ. This CDR3 has 16 amino acids. V lost 4 bases to trimming and J lost 2 bases, with 17 bases between them.

V usage is TRBV12-3 or TRBV12-4 and J usage is TRBJ1-4; D call uncertain. Trimming shortened V by 7 bases and J by 7 bases, and 16 bases separated the two germline ends. This CDR3 contains 14 residues. As DNA, the CDR3 is TGTGCCAGCACCATATCCGGGCTCAGTGAAAAACTGTTTTTT. Protein sequence: CASTISGLSEKLFF.

This clonotype has more than one count but fewer than ten. The V and J genes are TRBV12-3 or TRBV12-4 and TRBJ2-3; 14 nucleotides match TRBD2. There are 16 residues in the CDR3. Trimming cost V 6 bases and J 4 bases; bases outside gene matches: 6. CDR3 DNA sequence: TGTGCCAGCAGACGACTAGCGGGAGGGAGAGCAGATACGCAGTATTTT. The encoded protein is CASRRLAGGRADTQYF.

This clonotype came up a few times. The rearrangement uses TRBV6-2 or TRBV6-3 and TRBJ2-1; TRBD2 might be the D (6 bases). This CDR3 is built from 14 residues. In germline, CDR1 is MNHEY, CDR2 SVGEGT. V lost 4 bases to trimming and J lost 9 bases, with 16 bases between them. CDR3 coding DNA: TGTGCCAGCAGTTTCCCCCCACGGGAGAGTGAGCAGTTCTTC. Translated: CASSFPPRESEQFF.

V and J are TRBV15 and TRBJ2-6, with D tentatively TRBD1 (6 bases). CDR1 is LNHNV and CDR2 is YYDKDF in the germline V gene (reference sequence). Trimming cost V 8 bases and J 0 bases, with 11 bases left between them. CDR3 length: 15 residues. The CDR3 sequence is CATATGLSGANVLTF. For the CDR3, the DNA is TGTGCCACCGCGACAGGCCTCTCTGGGGCCAACGTCCTGACTTTC.

The J gene is TRBJ2-2, the V gene TRBV7-9; D uncertain. CDR3 length equals 16 residues. The V end lost 2 bases, the J end lost 1 base, and 11 bases lay between the germline ends. Germline V gene sequence: CDR1 SEHNR, CDR2 FQNEAQ (reference sequence). The chain's CDR3 is CASSLTWPKNTGELFF. The CDR3 coding sequence is TGTGCCAGCAGCTTAACCTGGCCAAAGAACACCGGGGAGCTGTTTTTT.

V usage is TRBV5-1 and J usage is TRBJ1-2; tentative D call: TRBD1 (5 bases). This CDR3 region has 15 residues. V shed 0 bases and J shed 4 bases, with 13 bases lying between them. CDR1 and CDR2 (germline): SGHRS, YFSETQ. The CDR3 loop reads CASSLGGAGVYGYTF. CDR3 DNA sequence: TGCGCCAGCAGCTTGGGGGGCGCGGGAGTCTATGGCTACACCTTC.

This clonotype was recorded many times. The chain combines TRBV3-1 with TRBJ2-1; D uncertain. V lost 1 base and J lost 1, with 5 bases in between. Germline V lookup: CDR1 LGHDT, CDR2 YNNKEL (reference sequence). This CDR3 contains 14 residues. The CDR3 is CASSQGGSYNEQFF. The CDR3 DNA reads TGTGCCAGCAGCCAAGGTGGGTCCTACAATGAGCAGTTCTTC.

Only a few counts were recorded for this clonotype. The J gene is TRBJ2-2, the V gene TRBV4-1; D perhaps matches TRBD1 (5 bases). Germline assignment: CDR1 MGHRA and CDR2 YSYEKL. With 1 base removed from V and 7 bases from J, the gap between germline ends came to 16 bases. The CDR3 is 16 amino acids. Here the CDR3 DNA reads TGCGCCAGCAGCCAAGTGTCTCTCAGGGATTTCGGGGAGCTGTTTTTT. Translated: CASSQVSLRDFGELFF.

The chain carries TRBV4-1 and TRBJ2-6; tentative D call: TRBD2 (5 bases). V dropped 1 base and J dropped 0 bases, with 13 bases sitting between them. Germline values: CDR1 MGHRA, CDR2 YSYEKL. The CDR3 spans 18 residues. The CDR3 spells CASSQGFTGISGANVLTF. The CDR3 nucleotides are TGCGCCAGCAGCCAAGGATTCACCGGGATCTCTGGGGCCAACGTCCTGACTTTC.

The rearrangement uses TRBV6-2 or TRBV6-3 and TRBJ2-1; TRBD1 is a possible D gene (6 bases). Trimming removed 5 bases at V and 4 bases at J, with 18 bases between. The germline CDR1 and CDR2 sequences are MNHEY and SVGEGT. The CDR3 runs to 16 residues. In DNA, the CDR3 is TGTGCCAGCAGTCCAACAGGGATATTACATTACAATGAGCAGTTCTTC. Translated: CASSPTGILHYNEQFF.

In its sample, this clonotype was seen many times. V and J are TRBV5-1 and TRBJ1-5; a weak D match, TRBD1 (5 bases). V gave up 1 base and J gave up 7 bases, with 18 bases separating them. The CDR3 is made up of 16 amino acids. Germline assignment: CDR1 SGHRS and CDR2 YFSETQ. The CDR3 region is CASSLQQAPWGQPQHF. The DNA of the CDR3 is TGCGCCAGCAGCTTGCAACAGGCCCCATGGGGGCAGCCCCAGCATTTT. The whole variable domain, filled in from reference TRBV5-1 and TRBJ1-5, reads KAGVTQTPRYLIKTRGQQVTLSCSPISGHRSVSWYQQTPGQGLQFLFEYFSETQRNKGNFPGRFSGRQFSNSRSEMNVSTLELGDSALYLCASSLQQAPWGQPQHFGDGTRLSIL.

The chain links TRBV7-9 to TRBJ2-1; D is unclear. V was pared by 3 bases and J by 4 bases, with 13 bases between. The CDR3 length is 15 residues. CDR1 SEHNR and CDR2 FQNEAQ come from the germline V gene (reference sequence). CDR3 amino acids: CASSFWASPYNEQFF. CDR3 DNA sequence: TGTGCCAGCAGCTTTTGGGCCAGTCCTTACAATGAGCAGTTCTTC.

J is TRBJ2-1 and V is TRBV9; 8 bases map to TRBD2. Trimming cost V 0 bases and J 4 bases; bases outside gene matches: 6. This CDR3 contains 16 residues. From germline, CDR1 is SGDLS and CDR2 YYNGEE. The CDR3, as DNA: TGTGCCAGCAGCGTAGGGTCTAGCGGGTCATACAATGAGCAGTTCTTC. Translated: CASSVGSSGSYNEQFF.

This chain connects TRBV12-3 or TRBV12-4 to TRBJ2-2; D gene uncertain. V was cut by 1 base and J by 8 bases, with 11 bases left in between. The CDR3 spans 14 residues. In DNA, the CDR3 is TGTGCCAGCAGTTTAGGACCCACTGGTGGGGAGCTGTTTTTT. This gives the protein CASSLGPTGGELFF.

This clonotype was counted many times. The chain couples TRBV12-3 or TRBV12-4 to TRBJ2-1, with 7 positions matching TRBD2. V shed 5 bases and J 4 bases; nucleotides not matched to a gene: 5. This CDR3 comprises 14 residues. Written as DNA, the CDR3 is TGTGCCAGCAGTGGCAGCGGGAAGTACAATGAGCAGTTCTTC. This translates into CASSGSGKYNEQFF.